Following are 21 T cell receptor beta chains from one sample sequenced in a study of OX40 agonist ivuxolimab in advanced cancers. Libraries were prepared by immunoSEQ multiplex PCR; TCRdb keeps only in-frame clonotypes and omits some of them. The sample gives some 87,000 clones, 80% to 95% of which show up once; around 1.5% is in the top ten. The sequences come from CD4+ or CD8+ T cells sorted from blood, collected in a trial of the OX40 agonist ivuxolimab. These receptors all come from an adult with an advanced solid tumor such as melanoma, head and neck, liver or kidney cancer.

V is TRBV7-8 and J is TRBJ2-2; TRBD2 is a possible D gene (7 bases). Trimming cost V 4 bases and J 6 bases, with 21 bases left between them. Germline V gene data show CDR1 as SGHVS and CDR2 as FQNEAQ. The CDR3 has 17 residues. The CDR3 loop is CASSSPRGGRSPGELFF. DNA of the CDR3: TGTGCCAGCAGCTCCCCTAGGGGGGGACGGAGCCCCGGGGAGCTGTTTTTT.

The gene calls are TRBV11-3 and TRBJ2-1, with unresolved D. Germline V lookup: CDR1 SGHNT, CDR2 YENEEA. There are 13 residues in the CDR3. Between the trimmed V and J ends, which lost 3 bases and 8 bases, there was a span of 11 bases. This CDR3 is CASSFPTLDEQFF. The CDR3 coding sequence is TGTGCCAGCAGCTTCCCGACCCTAGATGAGCAGTTCTTC.

V is TRBV9 and J is TRBJ2-3; 9 nucleotides match TRBD2. There are 17 residues in the CDR3. Germline V gene lookup returns CDR1 SGDLS and CDR2 YYNGEE. The V segment lost 0 bases and the J segment 2 bases; nucleotides outside the gene matches: 7. CDR3 DNA: TGTGCCAGCAGCGTAGGGGTAGCGGGAGAACCCACAGATACGCAGTATTTT. Encoded protein: CASSVGVAGEPTDTQYF. Together with reference TRBV9 and TRBJ2-3, the CDR3 gives the full variable domain: DSGVTQTPKHLITATGQRVTLRCSPRSGDLSVYWYQQSLDQGLQFLIQYYNGEERAKGNILERFSAQQFPDLHSELNLSSLELGDSALYFCASSVGVAGEPTDTQYFGPGTRLTVL.

The DNA for the CDR3 is TGTGCCAGCAGTACCTTCGGGACAGGGGGCGAGACCCAGTACTTC. Protein: CASSTFGTGGETQYF. The chain has TRBV2 and TRBJ2-5; 12 bases match TRBD1. The ends lost 5 bases at V and 5 bases at J; junction bases unmatched: 6. CDR1 is SNHLY, CDR2 FYNNEI, per germline. CDR3 length: 15 amino acids.

This chain links TRBV11-3 with TRBJ1-2, with D possibly matching TRBD1 (5 bases). Trimming pared 0 bases from V and 6 bases from J, leaving 26 bases between. Germline V lookup: CDR1 SGHNT, CDR2 YENEEA. This CDR3 is built from 19 residues. The CDR3 reads CASSLDTFWRGAGGDGYTF. The CDR3 nucleotides are TGTGCCAGCAGCTTAGATACCTTTTGGAGGGGAGCAGGCGGCGATGGCTACACCTTC.

This clone occurred once. V and J are TRBV7-2 and TRBJ2-3, with unresolved D. Between the trimmed V and J ends, which lost 1 base and 9 bases, there was a span of 2 bases. Germline-derived CDR1 and CDR2 are SGHTA and FQGNSA. The CDR3 runs to 10 residues. The CDR3 DNA reads as TGTGCCAGCAGCTTAGAGACGCAGTATTTT. Its translation: CASSLETQYF.

The CDR3 sequence: CASSLGIQGAETQYF. The CDR3 DNA is TGTGCCAGCAGCTTAGGGATACAGGGGGCGGAGACCCAGTACTTC. The chain links TRBV11-3 to TRBJ2-5; 9 nucleotides line up with TRBD1. The CDR3 is made up of 15 amino acids. Germline V gene data show CDR1 as SGHNT and CDR2 as YENEEA. The V gene end was trimmed by 1 base and the J gene end by 5 bases; junction bases not matched to a gene: 5.

This clone was seen more than once but under ten times. V gene TRBV10-3 combines with J gene TRBJ2-7; D unclear. CDR3 length equals 14 residues. The V gene lost 4 bases and the J gene lost 2 bases, with 12 bases spanning the gap. Germline-derived CDR1 and CDR2 are ENHRY and SYGVKD. The CDR3 DNA sequence: TGTGCCATCAGTGTAGGTCTTGCGCCCTACGAGCAGTACTTC. It specifies CAISVGLAPYEQYF.

The chain joins TRBV7-2 to TRBJ1-2, with D possibly TRBD1 on 5 matching bases. The length of the CDR3 is 14 residues. Germline V lookup: CDR1 SGHTA, CDR2 FQGNSA. V lost 5 bases, J lost 1 base, and 11 bases lay in between. CDR3 DNA sequence: TGTGCCAGCAGCCAGGGAATTAGTAACTATGGCTACACCTTC. Protein: CASSQGISNYGYTF.

V and J are TRBV11-3 and TRBJ2-1, with TRBD2 matching 10 bases. V lost 4 bases to trimming and J lost 7 bases; unmatched junction nucleotides: 7. Germline loops: CDR1 SGHNT, CDR2 YENEEA. This CDR3 has 15 amino acids. The CDR3 reads CASSSVLAGVNEQFF. The CDR3 DNA is TGTGCCAGCAGCTCCGTGCTAGCGGGAGTAAATGAGCAGTTCTTC.

The chain carries TRBV7-6 and TRBJ2-7, with 14 bases identical to TRBD2. The CDR3 is 15 residues long. J lost 3 bases, V lost 3 bases, and 1 base had no gene match. Per germline, CDR1 SGHVS and CDR2 FNYEAQ. CDR3 protein: CASSFGTSGSYEQYF. CDR3 coding DNA: TGTGCCAGCAGCTTCGGGACTAGCGGGAGCTACGAGCAGTACTTC.

This sequence joins TRBV2 and TRBJ2-7; 8 positions match TRBD1. This CDR3 region has 14 residues. Germline trimming cut 4 bases from V and 7 bases from J; bases unmatched to any gene: 9. Germline V gene lookup returns CDR1 SNHLY and CDR2 FYNNEI. CDR3 DNA: TGTGCCAGCAGTGGGCTGCAGGGGGCTGGAGAGCAGTACTTC. Its protein is CASSGLQGAGEQYF.

The rearrangement links TRBV7-9 to TRBJ2-7; 8 bases map to TRBD1. Trimming at V came to 5 bases and at J to 0 bases, leaving 15 bases not matched to a gene. The CDR3 is made up of 18 amino acids. Germline V gene data show CDR1 as SEHNR and CDR2 as FQNEAQ (reference sequence). CDR3 DNA: TGTGCCAGCAGCCCCCAGGGGGCCCTCCCCCCCTTCTCCTACGAGCAGTACTTC. Protein product: CASSPQGALPPFSYEQYF.

The CDR3 nucleotides read TGTGCCAGCAGCTTTGGGAGACTAGCGGGAGTTGGCACAGATACGCAGTATTTT. Amino acid sequence: CASSFGRLAGVGTDTQYF. The chain joins TRBV7-3 to TRBJ2-3; 12 positions agree with TRBD2. Germline CDR1 is SGHTA and CDR2 is FQGTGA. The CDR3 spans 18 residues. The V and J ends lost 3 bases and 1 base, in that order; junction bases with no gene match: 8.

The chain couples TRBV7-3 to TRBJ2-7; D is tentatively TRBD1 or TRBD2 (5 bases each). The CDR3 totals 18 residues. In germline, CDR1 is SGHTA, CDR2 FQGTGA. V lost 5 bases and J 4 bases, leaving 27 bases between the germline ends. The CDR3 protein is CASSPEEVPGTPDYEQYF. The DNA of the CDR3 is TGTGCCAGCAGCCCAGAAGAAGTTCCCGGGACGCCAGATTACGAGCAGTACTTC.

V gene TRBV18 combines with J gene TRBJ1-1; D is possibly TRBD1 (5 bases). Germline CDR1 and CDR2: KGHSH and LQKENI. V was pared by 4 bases and J by 3 bases, with 12 bases between. The CDR3 consists of 14 residues. CDR3 protein: CASSRDRDYTEAFF. As DNA, the CDR3 is TGTGCCAGCTCACGCGACAGAGACTACACTGAAGCTTTCTTT.

The rearrangement links TRBV18 to TRBJ2-5; D is perhaps TRBD2 (6 bases). V was cut by 6 bases and J by 4 bases, with 18 bases left in between. Germline V gene sequence: CDR1 KGHSH, CDR2 LQKENI. The CDR3 sequence is 15 residues long. DNA for the CDR3: TGTGCCAGCTCCCCCCGGGAGCGGCTAAGAGAGACCCAGTACTTC. It is translated as CASSPRERLRETQYF.

J is TRBJ2-5 and V is TRBV5-1; D possibly corresponds to TRBD1 (6 bases). Germline assignment: CDR1 SGHRS and CDR2 YFSETQ. The CDR3 is 15 residues long. V shed 4 bases and J shed 2 bases, with 15 bases lying between them. The CDR3 DNA reads as TGCGCCAGCAGCAGGACAGCGGCCCTACAAGAGACCCAGTACTTC. Residues: CASSRTAALQETQYF.

The CDR3 region has the DNA TGTGCCTGGGGGCGCCCCACCGGGGAGCTGTTTTTT. This sequence encodes CAWGRPTGELFF. This chain joins TRBV30 and TRBJ2-2; D remains unclear. The CDR3 is made up of 12 amino acids. V lost 5 bases and J lost 4, with 8 bases in between. Germline CDR1 reads GTSNPN; CDR2 reads SVGIG (reference sequence).

The CDR3 spells CASSQDSGTGDEKLFF. The DNA of the CDR3 is TGTGCCAGCAGCCAAGATTCCGGGACAGGGGATGAAAAACTGTTTTTT. V gene TRBV4-2 combines with J gene TRBJ1-4, with 10 bases identical to TRBD1. Germline loops: CDR1 LGHNA, CDR2 YNFKEQ. The CDR3 covers 16 residues. V shed 0 bases, J shed 6 bases, and the junction held 4 bases outside the gene matches.

This clone was recorded only once. The CDR3: CASSSQGAGPGNTIYF. The CDR3 DNA is TGTGCCAGTAGTAGTCAGGGGGCCGGACCTGGAAACACCATATATTTT. The chain combines TRBV19 with TRBJ1-3, with 8 bases matching TRBD1. This CDR3 has 16 amino acids. Unmatched junction bases numbered 7, after V lost 4 bases and J lost 2 bases. Germline V CDR1 and CDR2: LNHDA, SQIVND (reference sequence).